Detailed here is one T cell receptor beta chain. Its matching antigen is unknown. Generation of TCR beta libraries employed quantitative 5'-RACE incorporating molecular barcodes. Via MiXCR, TCRdb re-called the 5' RACE reads, giving one row per CDR3 protein. The repertoire holds 650,000 to 800,000 distinct CDR3 sequences, with 15% to 20% as singletons. The sample belongs to a study of CD8 T cells in ankylosing spondylitis. Overall study findings and caveats: A motif in TCR beta, a set of under ten highly homologous variants, appeared characteristic of ankylosing spondylitis blood. The authors reported significant enrichment of disease-linked clones in matched ankylosing spondylitis synovial fluid.

This CDR3 spans 14 amino acids. The sample comprised blood, either unsorted or a sorted T cell fraction (not recorded which). This chain connects TRBV21-1 to TRBJ1-2; TRBD1 is the table's D call, not checked against the DNA. TRBV21-1 represents a pseudogene. The clonotype originates from a male donor with ankylosing spondylitis. CDR3 DNA: TGTGCCAACCTCCGGGACGGCTATGGAAACGGCTACACCTTC. It is translated as CANLRDGYGNGYTF.